This entry is about one TCR beta chain. Unique molecular identifiers were attached to individual cDNA molecules during library preparation. TCRdb processed the RACE reads anew with MiXCR; each CDR3 protein has one entry. The table includes roughly 380,000 distinct CDR3 sequences, 4% to 6% detected once. This sample is drawn from a study of human T cells and chemical hapten exposure. For the study at large: There were per-sample TCR yield variations, arising mainly from small pooled library volume differences.

Time point indicated: pre-sensitization, week 0. The treatment is: therapeutic diphenylcyclopropenone sensitization with weekly scalp DPC. The germline V gene has CDR1 KGHDR and CDR2 SFDVKD. The length of the CDR3 is 16 residues. The V end was cut by 3 bases, the J end by 1 base, with 11 bases between. Sequences were derived from whole blood, sampled in connection with sensitization to the hapten diphenylcyclopropenone (DPC). This TCR derives from a woman between 45 and 60 years old with alopecia areata. Some clones in this sample may be carry-over from other donors' samples. The genes are TRBV24-1 and TRBJ2-2, with D unclear. The CDR3 DNA follows: TGTGCCACCAGTGATGAGGCGCCAAGGAACACCGGGGAGCTGTTTTTT. This codes for CATSDEAPRNTGELFF.